This TCR beta chain is from a study of cytomegalovirus exposure and HLA in healthy donors. The PCR ran on 60 Vbeta and 13 Jbeta primers. Repertoires were generated with immunoSEQ multiplex PCR, while TCRdb's copy carries only in-frame clones and drops some. Found here are over 85,000 clones, over 60% of them singletons; the top ten hold about an eighth. About this clone itself: The target antigen is unknown.

The germline V and J ends were trimmed by 4 bases and 0 bases, with 10 bases remaining between them. The CDR3 contains 14 residues. CDR1 is SGHTA and CDR2 is FQGNSA in the germline V gene. Overall study results and limits: Later on, analysis showed that most CMV-associated TCR beta chains appeared to be HLA-restricted. The study carried out a later analysis of TCR beta sequences. It associated 15,000 to 20,000 of them with specific HLA alleles at a false discovery rate of 0.05.

This rearrangement joins TRBV7-2 to TRBJ2-7; weak D call: TRBD1 (7 bases). The TCR was taken from a man aged 25-45 years in good health and CMV-seropositive. The specimen was PBMCs. DNA for the CDR3: TGTGCCAGCAGCTCAGGGGGGAGCTCCTACGAGCAGTACTTC. Protein sequence: CASSSGGSSYEQYF.